The subject of this entry is one TCR beta chain. Its antigen is still unknown. The data were obtained in a study of CXCR3-negative and CXCR3-positive naive CD8 T cells. Across the whole study: Around 140 million TRB reads were obtained overall (about 1.5 +/- 0.3 million per library).

Whole-study findings and limits: Sequencing showed both naive subsets with comparably high diversity, and memory CD8+ cells much lower. When CXCR3-positive naive cells were set against CXCR3-negative naive cells, the former had more hydrophobic TRB CDR3s.

Through 5' RACE with UMI labels, the TRB cDNA libraries were prepared. TCRdb re-called the 5' RACE reads and gives one entry per CDR3 protein, without DNA. The clone table shows 150,000 to 180,000 distinct CDR3 sequences, with the ten largest holding approximately 0.46%. This CDR3 region has 17 residues. The sorting of each CD8+ T cell subset was done in triplicate, at 250,000 to 300,000 cells each. The genes are TRBV12-3 or TRBV12-4 and TRBJ2-6; the TRBD1 assignment by TCRdb is unverifiable without DNA. The sample consisted of naive CXCR3+ CD8+ T cells from blood. Stated subset: CD45RO-CCR7+CD27+CD95- naive CD8+ T cells expressing CXCR3 (TNR3+). The TCR originated in a human donor in good health. Some clones in this sample may be carry-over from other donors' samples. CDR3 in amino acids: CASRGDRAFSGAKVLTF.